This TCR beta chain was profiled in a study of T-cell reconstitution after alpha-beta-depleted transplantation in children (dated by TCRdb to the mid-2010s). For the study in its entirety: The study quantitatively tracked T-cell immune reconstitution after TCRalphabeta/CD19-depleted allogeneic hematopoietic cell transplantation in children using TCR repertoire profiling.

The library was generated by PCR. Instrument on record: Illumina HiSeq 2500. TCR library preparation used molecular barcoding, with unique molecular identifiers applied to normalize quantification of the TCRbeta repertoire. Clones were called with MiXCR by TCRdb after fastp trimmed the public reads at Q25, and only in-frame beta chains were retained. Every CDR3 protein is listed once, alongside the most common genes and DNA of its rows. In all, the sample holds around 30,000 distinct CDR3 sequences, and 6.4% of those were seen once. Roughly a quarter of the sample rests with the top ten. The meaning of the sample's time point label: day 60 (about 2 months) after transplantation. This sample's treatment or condition label indicates: allogeneic hematopoietic cell transplantation with graft depleted of TCRalphabeta T cells and CD19 B cells. Transplant recipients were children who received TCRalphabeta/CD19-depleted allogeneic hematopoietic cell grafts.

Overall study results and their limits: The apparently early alphabetaT-cell count recovery about two months after transplant was reportedly dependent on only several hundred rapidly expanded clones derived from non-depleted graft cells. The frequencies of hyperexpanded clones fell over the following months, and after one year, T-cell counts and TCRbeta diversity were mostly attributed to newly produced T cells. The high TCRbeta diversity at day 60 in some patients was ascribed to recipient T cells and intrathymic progenitors that had survived conditioning.

In its sample, this clonotype was seen many times. Its binding antigen is unknown. No per-base quality is available; no much larger clone lies one base away. Including the terminal cysteine and phenylalanine, the CDR3 comprises 15 residues. The entry retains the CDR3 DNA only, 45 bases that are in frame from base 1. V loses 1 base of germline sequence and J loses 4 bases, and the interval between the two ends is 14 bases. For CDR1 and CDR2, the germline V gene (reference sequence) lists SEHNR and FQNEAQ. The V and J genes are TRBV7-9 and TRBJ2-7; possibly the D gene is TRBD1, per 6 matching bases. This material consisted of peripheral blood, taken 60 days after TCRalphabeta/CD19-depleted stem cell transplant. The origin of this receptor is a child less than two years old who had a stem cell transplant for acute myeloid leukemia, so the T cells may come from the graft donor. CDR3 protein: CASSLGGQTLYEQYF. The nucleotides read TGTGCCAGCAGCTTAGGAGGACAGACCCTTTACGAGCAGTACTTC.